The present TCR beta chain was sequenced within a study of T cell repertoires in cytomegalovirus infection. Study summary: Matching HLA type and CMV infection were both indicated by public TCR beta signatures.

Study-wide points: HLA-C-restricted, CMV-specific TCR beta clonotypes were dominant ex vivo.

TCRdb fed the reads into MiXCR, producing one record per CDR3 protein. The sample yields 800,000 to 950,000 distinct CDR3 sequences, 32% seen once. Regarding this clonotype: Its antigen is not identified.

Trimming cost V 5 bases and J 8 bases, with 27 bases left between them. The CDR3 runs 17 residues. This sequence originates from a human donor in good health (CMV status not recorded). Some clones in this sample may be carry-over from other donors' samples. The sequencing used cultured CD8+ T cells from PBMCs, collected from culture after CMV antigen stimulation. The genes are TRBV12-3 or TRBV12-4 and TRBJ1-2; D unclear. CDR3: CASSLWTVRRGVEGYTF. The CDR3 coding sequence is TGTGCCAGCAGTCTCTGGACGGTCCGCCGCGGAGTGGAGGGCTACACCTTC.